This entry describes one TCR beta chain. These data originate in a study of identical twins. The CDR3 has 15 residues. Germline V gene lookup returns CDR1 SGHRS and CDR2 YFSETQ. Trimming removed 1 base from V and 5 bases from J, with 12 bases in between. A universal primer site was incorporated via template switching, and the cDNA contained unique molecular identifiers. TCRdb reanalysed the 5' RACE reads using MiXCR and keeps one entry per CDR3 protein. Among about 530,000 distinct CDR3 sequences listed, 12% to 15% were seen once. This same sample was also taken into another study, of yellow fever vaccine responses in identical twins. As reported in that work: After vaccination, twins' T cell response reportedly seemed partly convergent, partly personalized.

Sequencing input: CD4+ T cells sorted from blood. The chain carries TRBV5-1 and TRBJ2-2; D gene uncertain. The receptor was isolated from a woman between 18 and 30 years old in good health. CDR3 in DNA: TGCGCCAGCAGCTTGCTTGGGCAGCAAACCGGGGAGCTGTTTTTT. Encoded protein: CASSLLGQQTGELFF.